This T cell receptor beta chain was sequenced in a study of blood T cell repertoires in COVID-19. Overall study: The United States, Italy and Spain were the sources of the acute and convalescent COVID-19 samples.

CDR1 is MDHEN and CDR2 is SYDVKM in the germline V gene. With 7 bases removed from V and 1 base from J, the gap between germline ends came to 17 bases. The CDR3 is 15 residues long. Source study methods: Reference gene primers were amplified, and this amplification served to estimate nucleated cell counts. The data were produced by immunoSEQ multiplex PCR, yet TCRdb's version contains in-frame clones alone and is incomplete. V, J and clone size are those of that table, while D and trimming were read from the DNA. The sample contains some 300,000 clones, approximately 90% of which appear only once. The participants were between roughly 18 and 90 years old and came from under 25 US areas. Cohort allocation depended upon clinical history that participants reported.

The material sequenced was PBMCs or T cells enriched from blood (not recorded which). This chain connects TRBV28 to TRBJ2-7; D is ambiguous. This TCR was recovered from a woman in her thirties or forties who had recovered from COVID-19. CDR3 nucleotide sequence: TGTGCCAGCACCTCTCCCTCTAAGTATTCCTACGAGCAGTACTTC. Translating it yields CASTSPSKYSYEQYF.